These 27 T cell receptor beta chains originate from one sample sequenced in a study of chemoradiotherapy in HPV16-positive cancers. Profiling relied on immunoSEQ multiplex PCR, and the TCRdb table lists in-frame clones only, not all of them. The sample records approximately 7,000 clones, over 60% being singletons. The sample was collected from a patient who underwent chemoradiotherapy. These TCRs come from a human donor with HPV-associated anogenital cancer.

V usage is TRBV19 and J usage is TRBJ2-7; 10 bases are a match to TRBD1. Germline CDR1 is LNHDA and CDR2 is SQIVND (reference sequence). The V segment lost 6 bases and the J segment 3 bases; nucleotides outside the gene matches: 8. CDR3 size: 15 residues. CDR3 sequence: CASSPGQGLLYEQYF. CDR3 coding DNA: TGTGCCAGTAGCCCGGGACAGGGGCTCCTCTACGAGCAGTACTTC.

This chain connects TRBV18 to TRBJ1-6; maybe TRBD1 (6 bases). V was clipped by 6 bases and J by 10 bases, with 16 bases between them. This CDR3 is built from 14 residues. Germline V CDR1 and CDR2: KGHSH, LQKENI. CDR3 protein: CASSPRTDKSPLHF. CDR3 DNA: TGTGCCAGCTCCCCCCGGACAGACAAATCACCCCTCCACTTT.

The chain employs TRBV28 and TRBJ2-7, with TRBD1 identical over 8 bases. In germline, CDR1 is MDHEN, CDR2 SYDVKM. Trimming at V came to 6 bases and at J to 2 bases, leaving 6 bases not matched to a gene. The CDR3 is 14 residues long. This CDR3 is CASRPGTGAYEQYF. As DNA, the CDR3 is TGTGCCAGCAGGCCCGGGACAGGAGCCTACGAGCAGTACTTC.

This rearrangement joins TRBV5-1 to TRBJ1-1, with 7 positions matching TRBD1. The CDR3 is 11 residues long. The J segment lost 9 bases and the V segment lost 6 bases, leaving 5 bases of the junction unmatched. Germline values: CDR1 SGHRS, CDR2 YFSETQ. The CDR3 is CASKGGQKAFF. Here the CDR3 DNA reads TGCGCCAGCAAAGGGGGACAGAAAGCTTTCTTT. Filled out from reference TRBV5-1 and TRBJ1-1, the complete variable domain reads KAGVTQTPRYLIKTRGQQVTLSCSPISGHRSVSWYQQTPGQGLQFLFEYFSETQRNKGNFPGRFSGRQFSNSRSEMNVSTLELGDSALYLCASKGGQKAFFGQGTRLTVV.

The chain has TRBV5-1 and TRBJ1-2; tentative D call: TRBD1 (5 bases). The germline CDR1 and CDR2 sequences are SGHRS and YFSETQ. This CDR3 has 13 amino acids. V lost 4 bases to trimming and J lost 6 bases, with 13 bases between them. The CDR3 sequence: CASSRTGVDGYTF. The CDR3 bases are TGCGCCAGCAGCCGCACGGGGGTCGATGGCTACACCTTC.

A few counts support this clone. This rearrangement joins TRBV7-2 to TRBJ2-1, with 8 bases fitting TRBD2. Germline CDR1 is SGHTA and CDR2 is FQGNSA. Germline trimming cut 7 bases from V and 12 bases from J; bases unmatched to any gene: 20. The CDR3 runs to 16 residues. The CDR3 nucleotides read TGTGCCAGCAATTTAGAGTTGGCTAGCGGGTCGGGGGGGCAGTTCTTC. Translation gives CASNLELASGSGGQFF.

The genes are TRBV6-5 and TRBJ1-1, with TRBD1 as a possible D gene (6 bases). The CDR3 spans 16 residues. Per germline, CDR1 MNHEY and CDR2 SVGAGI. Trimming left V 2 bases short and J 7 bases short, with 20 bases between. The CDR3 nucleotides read TGTGCCAGCAGTTACCGATACCTCAGGGGAATTGGTGAAGCTTTCTTT. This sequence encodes CASSYRYLRGIGEAFF.

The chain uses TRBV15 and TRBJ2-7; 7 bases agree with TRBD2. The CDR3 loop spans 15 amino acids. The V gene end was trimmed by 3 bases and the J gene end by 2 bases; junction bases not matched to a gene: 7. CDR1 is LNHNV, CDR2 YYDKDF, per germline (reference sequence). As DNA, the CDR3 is TGTGCCACCAGCAGCCGGACTAGTGGGGCCTACGAGCAGTACTTC. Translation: CATSSRTSGAYEQYF.

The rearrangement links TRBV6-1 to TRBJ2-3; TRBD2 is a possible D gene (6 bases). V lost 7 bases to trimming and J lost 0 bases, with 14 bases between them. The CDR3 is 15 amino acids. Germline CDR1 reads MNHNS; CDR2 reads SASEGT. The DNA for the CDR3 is TGTGCCAGCATCCCTGGCGGGGCAAGCACAGATACGCAGTATTTT. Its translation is CASIPGGASTDTQYF.

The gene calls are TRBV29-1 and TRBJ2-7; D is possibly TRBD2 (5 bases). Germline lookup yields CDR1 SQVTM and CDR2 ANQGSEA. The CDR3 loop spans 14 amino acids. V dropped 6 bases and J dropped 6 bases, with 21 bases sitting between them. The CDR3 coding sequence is TGCAGCGTCAGCATCGGACTCCAATTATCCGAGCAGTACTTC. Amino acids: CSVSIGLQLSEQYF.

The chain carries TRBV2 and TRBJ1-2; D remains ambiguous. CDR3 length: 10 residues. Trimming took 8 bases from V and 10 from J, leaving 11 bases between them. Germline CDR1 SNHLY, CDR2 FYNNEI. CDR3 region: CASSGLFYTF. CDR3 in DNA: TGTGCCAGCTCTGGTCTCTTCTACACCTTC.

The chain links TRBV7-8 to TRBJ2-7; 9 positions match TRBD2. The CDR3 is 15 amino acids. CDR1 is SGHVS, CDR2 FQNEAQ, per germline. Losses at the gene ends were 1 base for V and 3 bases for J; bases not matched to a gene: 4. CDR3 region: CASSLGGSGSYEQYF. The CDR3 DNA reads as TGTGCCAGCAGCTTAGGAGGTAGCGGGAGCTACGAGCAGTACTTC.

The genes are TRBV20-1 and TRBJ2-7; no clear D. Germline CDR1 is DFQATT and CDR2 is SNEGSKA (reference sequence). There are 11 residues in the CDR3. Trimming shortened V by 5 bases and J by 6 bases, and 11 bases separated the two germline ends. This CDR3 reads CSAQGPGEQYF. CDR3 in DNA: TGCAGTGCTCAAGGGCCCGGCGAGCAGTACTTC.

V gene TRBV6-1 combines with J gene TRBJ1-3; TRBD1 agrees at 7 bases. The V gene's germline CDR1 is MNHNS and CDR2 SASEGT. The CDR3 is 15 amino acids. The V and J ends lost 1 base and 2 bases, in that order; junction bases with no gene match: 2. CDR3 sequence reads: CASSEGTGPGNTIYF. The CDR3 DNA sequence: TGTGCCAGCAGTGAAGGGACAGGTCCTGGAAACACCATATATTTT.

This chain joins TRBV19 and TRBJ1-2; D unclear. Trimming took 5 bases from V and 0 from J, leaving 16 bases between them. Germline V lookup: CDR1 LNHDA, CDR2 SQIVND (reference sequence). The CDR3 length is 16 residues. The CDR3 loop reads CASSSHMGIANYGYTF. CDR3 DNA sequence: TGTGCCAGTAGTTCCCACATGGGCATCGCTAACTATGGCTACACCTTC.

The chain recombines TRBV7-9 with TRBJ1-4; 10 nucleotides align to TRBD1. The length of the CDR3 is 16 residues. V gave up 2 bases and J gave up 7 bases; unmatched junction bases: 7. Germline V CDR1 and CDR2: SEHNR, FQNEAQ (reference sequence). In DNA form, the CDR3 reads TGTGCCAGCAGCTTACCGACAGGGGGCCGTGTTGAAAAACTGTTTTTT. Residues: CASSLPTGGRVEKLFF.

The CDR3 coding sequence is TGTGCCAGCAGTGAAGGGACAGGGGGGCCGAACACTGAAGCTTTCTTT. This sequence encodes CASSEGTGGPNTEAFF. The chain uses TRBV2 and TRBJ1-1; TRBD1 agrees at 10 bases. J lost 1 base, V lost 1 base, and 3 bases had no gene match. CDR3 length equals 16 residues. Looked up from germline, CDR1 is SNHLY and CDR2 is FYNNEI.

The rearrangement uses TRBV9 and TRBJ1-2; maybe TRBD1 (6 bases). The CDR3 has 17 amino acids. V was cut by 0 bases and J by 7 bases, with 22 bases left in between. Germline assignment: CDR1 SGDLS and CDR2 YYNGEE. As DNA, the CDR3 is TGTGCCAGCAGCGTAGAATTAGGGTCGGGGGCGATCGGTGGCTACACCTTC. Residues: CASSVELGSGAIGGYTF.

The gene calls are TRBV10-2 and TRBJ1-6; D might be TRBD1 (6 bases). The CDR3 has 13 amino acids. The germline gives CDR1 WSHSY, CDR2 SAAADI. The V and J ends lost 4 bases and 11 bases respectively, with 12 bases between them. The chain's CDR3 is CASSAQGGTPLHF. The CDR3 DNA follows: TGCGCCAGCAGTGCACAGGGCGGAACACCCCTCCACTTT.

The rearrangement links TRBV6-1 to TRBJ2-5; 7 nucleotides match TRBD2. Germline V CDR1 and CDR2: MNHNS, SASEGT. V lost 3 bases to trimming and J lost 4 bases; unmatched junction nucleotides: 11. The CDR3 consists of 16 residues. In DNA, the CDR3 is TGTGCCAGCAGTGAGGGGGGGGGAATAGGCAGAGAGACCCAGTACTTC. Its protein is CASSEGGGIGRETQYF.

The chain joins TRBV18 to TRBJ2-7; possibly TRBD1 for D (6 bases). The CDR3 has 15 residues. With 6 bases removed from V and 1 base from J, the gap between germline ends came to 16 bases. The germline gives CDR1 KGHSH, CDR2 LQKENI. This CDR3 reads CASSFGQSHSYEQYF. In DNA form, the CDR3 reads TGTGCCAGCTCTTTCGGACAGTCTCATTCCTACGAGCAGTACTTC.

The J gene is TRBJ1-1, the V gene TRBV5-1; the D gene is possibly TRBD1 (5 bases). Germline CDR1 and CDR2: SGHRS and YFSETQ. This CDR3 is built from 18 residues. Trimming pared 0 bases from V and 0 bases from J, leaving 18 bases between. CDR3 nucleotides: TGCGCCAGCAGCTTGGGACAGCCTGGGTTTTGGATGAACACTGAAGCTTTCTTT. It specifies CASSLGQPGFWMNTEAFF.

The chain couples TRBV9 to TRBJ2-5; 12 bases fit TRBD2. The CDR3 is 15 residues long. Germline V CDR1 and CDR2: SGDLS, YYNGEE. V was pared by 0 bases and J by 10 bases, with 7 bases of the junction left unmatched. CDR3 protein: CASSVAPGLAGLQYF. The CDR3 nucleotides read TGTGCCAGCAGCGTAGCTCCGGGACTAGCGGGCCTCCAGTACTTC.

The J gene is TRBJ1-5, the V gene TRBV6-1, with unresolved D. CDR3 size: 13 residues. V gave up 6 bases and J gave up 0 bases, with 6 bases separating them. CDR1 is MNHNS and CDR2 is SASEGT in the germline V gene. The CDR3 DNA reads TGTGCCAGCAGGATTTATAGCAATCAGCCCCAGCATTTT. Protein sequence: CASRIYSNQPQHF.

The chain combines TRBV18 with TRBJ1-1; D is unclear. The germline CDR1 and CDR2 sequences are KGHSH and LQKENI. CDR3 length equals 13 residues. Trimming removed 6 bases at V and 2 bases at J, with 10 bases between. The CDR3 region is CASSSKGNTEAFF. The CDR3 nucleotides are TGTGCCAGCTCTTCAAAGGGTAACACTGAAGCTTTCTTT.

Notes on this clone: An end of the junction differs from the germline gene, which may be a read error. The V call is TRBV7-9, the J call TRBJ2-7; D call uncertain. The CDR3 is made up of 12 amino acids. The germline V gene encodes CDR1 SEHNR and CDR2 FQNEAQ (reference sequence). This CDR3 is CASSPFSHEQYF. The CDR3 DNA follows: TGTGCCAGCAGCCCTTTCTCCCACGAGCAGTACTTC.

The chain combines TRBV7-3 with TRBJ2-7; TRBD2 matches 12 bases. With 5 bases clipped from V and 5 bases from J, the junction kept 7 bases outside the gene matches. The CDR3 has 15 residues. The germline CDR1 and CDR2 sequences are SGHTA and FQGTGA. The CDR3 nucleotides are TGTGCCAGCAGCCTACGACTAGCGGGAGTGCACGAGCAGTACTTC. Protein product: CASSLRLAGVHEQYF.